This T cell receptor (beta chain) was recovered during a study of Graves' ophthalmopathy and Graves' hyperthyroidism. V was shortened by 1 base and J by 8 bases, with 20 bases between the two germline ends. The germline V gene encodes CDR1 SGHTA and CDR2 FQGNSA. The CDR3 extends over 16 amino acids. General study points: Most thyroid-expanded clonotypes exceeding 0.001 frequency were also found in blood.

This clonotype was seen repeatedly, ten times or more. The antigen is not known. RNA served as the template for amplifying TCR beta CDR3 regions. Following a first-round RT-PCR that used HTBI primers, a second-round multiplex PCR was carried out. MiXCR, run by TCRdb on the multiplex PCR reads, gives a single entry per CDR3 protein. The sample records about 380,000 distinct CDR3 sequences, about 16% being singletons. The gene calls are TRBV7-2 and TRBJ1-2, with D maybe TRBD1 (6 bases). Sequencing was performed on peripheral blood. The TCR originated in a woman aged 18-30 years with stable Graves' hyperthyroidism. CDR3 nucleotides: TGTGCCAGCAGCTTAGTTGGGGGGCGGGCGATTATAGGCTACACCTTC. The encoded protein is CASSLVGGRAIIGYTF. Together with reference TRBV7-2 and TRBJ1-2, the CDR3 gives the full variable domain: GAGVSQSPSNKVTEKGKDVELRCDPISGHTALYWYRQSLGQGLEFLIYFQGNSAPDKSGLPSDRFSAERTGGSVSTLTIQRTQQEDSAVYLCASSLVGGRAIIGYTFGSGTRLTVV.